What follows is one T cell receptor beta chain and its context. V dropped 6 bases and J dropped 7; count of bases not matched to a gene: 4. This CDR3 region has 15 residues. The V gene's germline CDR1 is MNHNY and CDR2 SVGAGI (reference sequence). The entry originates in a study of blood T cell repertoires in COVID-19. In the study overall: Acute and convalescent COVID-19 specimens originated in the United States, Italy and Spain. The cDNA or gDNA used as material had been derived from T cells, B-cell-depleted T cells, or PBMCs.

In the original processing: Amplification of reference gene primers provided the estimated nucleated cell counts. Sequenced by immunoSEQ multiplex PCR; TCRdb stores in-frame clones only, minus some. V and J calls plus clone size are reproduced from that table; the DNA served to infer D and trimming. The profile shows under 170,000 clones, 70% to 90% of them singletons. The chain uses TRBV6-6 and TRBJ2-1, with 15 bases aligning to TRBD2. The sample was peripheral blood. The TCR originated in a man between 65 and 79 years old with acute or convalescent COVID-19. The CDR3 coding sequence is TGTGCCAGCAGCCCCGGGACTAGCGGGAGGAATGAGCAGTTCTTC. Amino acid sequence: CASSPGTSGRNEQFF.